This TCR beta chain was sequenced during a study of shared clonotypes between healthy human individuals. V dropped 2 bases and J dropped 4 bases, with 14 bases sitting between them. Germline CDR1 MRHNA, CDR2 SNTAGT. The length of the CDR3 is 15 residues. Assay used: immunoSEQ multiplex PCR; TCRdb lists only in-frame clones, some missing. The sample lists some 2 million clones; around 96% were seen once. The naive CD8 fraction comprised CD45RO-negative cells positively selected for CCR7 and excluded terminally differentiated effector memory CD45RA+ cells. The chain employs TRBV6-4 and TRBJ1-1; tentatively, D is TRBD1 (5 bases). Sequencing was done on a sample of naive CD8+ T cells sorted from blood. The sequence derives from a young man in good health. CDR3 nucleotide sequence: TGTGCCAGCAGTGACGAACCGGGGACGGGCACTGAAGCTTTCTTT. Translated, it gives CASSDEPGTGTEAFF.